The clone carrying this TCR beta chain came up once. Its target is not known. The data were obtained in a study of graft-versus-host responses after intestinal transplantation. About the research overall: Induction with anti-thymocyte globulin, then tacrolimus and steroids for approximately three years, was given to all recipients. Study-wide results and caveats: Ileal or blood samples showed some GvH clones first, and such clones were also found in recipient marrow.

The assay was immunoSEQ multiplex PCR, and TCRdb's table has in-frame clones only and misses some. The table shows about 97,000 clones, with around 90% occurring only once. The germline V gene encodes CDR1 SQVTM and CDR2 ANQGSEA. This CDR3 has 15 residues. The ends lost 4 bases at V and 0 bases at J; junction bases unmatched: 3. V and J are TRBV29-1 and TRBJ2-4, with TRBD2 identical over 10 bases. This receptor was taken from a human patient who received an intestinal transplant, so some T cells may come from the graft donor. The specimen was PBMCs, collected about 440 days after intestinal transplant. The CDR3 region has the DNA TGCAGCGTTGGCCTAGCGGGGGTAGCCAAAAACATTCAGTACTTC. Residues: CSVGLAGVAKNIQYF.